What follows are 16 T cell receptor beta chains derived from one specimen sequenced in a study of T cell clonality in common variable immunodeficiency. Study findings and constraints: Common variable immunodeficiency TCR beta sequences reportedly had fewer deletions and N-nucleotide insertions.

Sequenced by immunoSEQ multiplex PCR; TCRdb stores in-frame clones only, minus some. The table lists just over 15,000 clones, with no singletons. Their cognate antigens are unknown. What was sequenced was peripheral blood mononuclear cells. The receptors here all came from a human donor with common variable immunodeficiency.

Details on this clone: The read ends 3 residues before the CDR3 terminus; that terminus is restored from the germline J gene. This sequence joins TRBV7-9 and TRBJ2-7, with 7 bases lining up with TRBD1. V lost 2 bases to trimming and J lost 5 bases; unmatched junction nucleotides: 3. The CDR3 has 13 residues. Germline V gene data show CDR1 as SEHNR and CDR2 as FQNEAQ (reference sequence). CDR3 bases read: TGTGCCAGCAGCTTAAGGGGGCGCAACGAG. Its protein is CASSLRGRNE. The full CDR3 protein reads CASSLRGRNEQYF.

In regard to this clone: The read comes to an end 3 residues before the CDR3 does, leaving the germline J gene to fill in the end. The chain couples TRBV19 to TRBJ1-4; D is unresolved. Germline lookup yields CDR1 LNHDA and CDR2 SQIVND (reference sequence). Trimming stripped 3 bases from V and 3 bases from J, with 8 bases between. The CDR3 has 14 amino acids. CDR3 DNA (partial): TGTGCCAGTAGTATGCGGGGTGCTAATGAAAAA. Its translation: CASSMRGANEK. From start to end, the CDR3 is CASSMRGANEKLFF.

Regarding this clone: The observed sequence ends 3 residues before the CDR3 terminus, with the missing tail filled in from the germline J gene. J is TRBJ1-1 and V is TRBV18; TRBD1 agrees at 10 bases. CDR1 and CDR2 (germline): KGHSH, LQKENI. The CDR3 is 18 amino acids. The V segment lost 6 bases and the J segment 0 bases; nucleotides outside the gene matches: 13. CDR3 region: CASSLAIRQGAMNTEAFF. The sequenced part of the CDR3 DNA is TGTGCCAGCTCTTTAGCTATTCGACAGGGGGCAATGAACACTGAA.

Ten or more counts support this clone. The read ends 3 residues shy of where the CDR3 ends; the end is completed using the germline J gene. The gene calls are TRBV5-1 and TRBJ1-2, with TRBD1 as a possible D gene (5 bases). The CDR3 runs to 13 residues. The ends were cut back, 0 bases at V and 2 bases at J, with 5 bases in the middle. Germline V lookup: CDR1 SGHRS, CDR2 YFSETQ. Partial CDR3 DNA: TGCGCCAGCAGCTTGGCAGGGAACTATGGC. Translating it yields CASSLAGNYG. The whole CDR3 sequence reads CASSLAGNYGYTF.

Worth noting for this clone: With the read ending 3 residues before the CDR3 end, the germline J gene is used to fill in that end. This chain uses TRBV19 with TRBJ2-7; 12 bases are a match to TRBD1. Germline V gene data show CDR1 as LNHDA and CDR2 as SQIVND (reference sequence). CDR3 length: 16 amino acids. J gave up 0 bases and V 0 bases, and 0 bases lay outside the gene matches. The CDR3 here is CASSIEGQGASYEQYF. The sequenced CDR3 bases are TGTGCCAGTAGTATAGAGGGACAGGGGGCCTCCTACGAG.

On this clone: At one boundary the junction diverges from the germline segment, which might be a read error. With the read ending 3 residues before the CDR3 end, the germline J gene is used to fill in that end. The rearrangement links TRBV7-9 to TRBJ1-3; D is ambiguous. The CDR3 has 13 amino acids. Looked up from germline, CDR1 is SEHNR and CDR2 is FQNEAQ (reference sequence). The CDR3 bases that were read are TGTTCCAGCAGCTTAGAGGTTGGAAACACC. Protein product: CSSSLEVGNT. The complete CDR3 protein is CSSSLEVGNTIYF.

This clone was picked up a small number of times. The read comes to an end 3 residues before the CDR3 does, leaving the germline J gene to fill in the end. The genes are TRBV7-3 and TRBJ2-1, with D unresolved. This CDR3 comprises 14 residues. Trimming shortened V by 3 bases and J by 7 bases, and 13 bases separated the two germline ends. Germline CDR1 and CDR2: SGHTA and FQGTGA. CDR3 DNA (partial): TGTGCCAGCAGCTTGACCAAGGGCTGGAATGAG. It is translated as CASSLTKGWNE. From start to end, the CDR3 is CASSLTKGWNEQFF.

This clone came up many times. Read sequence stops 3 residues before the CDR3 end, and the germline J gene provides the missing end. J is TRBJ2-1 and V is TRBV18; D perhaps matches TRBD1 (6 bases). Germline V gives CDR1 KGHSH, CDR2 LQKENI. V was pared by 0 bases and J by 3 bases, with 12 bases between. The CDR3 runs to 16 residues. The CDR3 here is CASSPPGQGIYNEQFF. The CDR3 DNA, read in part, is TGTGCCAGCTCACCACCCGGGCAGGGGATCTACAATGAG.

Turning to this clone: The CDR3 end lies 3 residues beyond the end of the read and is filled in from the germline J gene. This rearrangement joins TRBV7-6 to TRBJ2-7; 7 bases agree with TRBD2. This CDR3 spans 15 amino acids. Germline-derived CDR1 and CDR2 are SGHVS and FNYEAQ. With 1 base clipped from V and 3 bases from J, the junction kept 6 bases outside the gene matches. The sequenced CDR3 bases are TGTGCCAGCAGCTTAGTTCCCGGGACTATCTACGAG. This codes for CASSLVPGTIYE. The CDR3, in full, reads CASSLVPGTIYEQYF.

The table lists this clone with a few counts. The CDR3 goes on 3 residues after the read ends, and that part is filled in from the germline J gene. This sequence joins TRBV18 and TRBJ1-2, with 7 bases identical to TRBD1. The CDR3 covers 13 residues. J gave up 5 bases and V 6 bases, and 6 bases lay outside the gene matches. Germline CDR1 and CDR2: KGHSH and LQKENI. CDR3 DNA, as far as it was read: TGTGCCAGCTCGCCGGGACAGACGTATGGC. The encoded protein is CASSPGQTYG. The complete CDR3 protein is CASSPGQTYGYTF.

CDR3 in amino acids: CASMNSRGSGYTF. The CDR3 bases that were read are TGTGCCAGTATGAACAGCCGTGGCTCTGGC. The chain joins TRBV19 to TRBJ1-2; D unclear. The CDR3 end falls 3 residues outside the read, so it is completed with the germline J gene. Trimming took 7 bases from V and 7 from J, leaving 16 bases between them. The CDR3 has 13 amino acids. Germline V gene lookup returns CDR1 LNHDA and CDR2 SQIVND (reference sequence).

Comments on this clone: Sequencing ends 3 residues short of the CDR3 end; the germline J gene provides the rest. V and J are TRBV2 and TRBJ2-1; no firm D call. The CDR3 is 11 residues long. V was shortened by 7 bases and J by 3 bases, with 4 bases between the two germline ends. Germline V gene data show CDR1 as SNHLY and CDR2 as FYNNEI. The CDR3 loop reads CASIYYNEQFF. CDR3 DNA (partial): TGTGCCAGCATATACTACAATGAG.

This clone was seen only a few times. The sequence runs out 3 residues before the end of the CDR3; the remainder is reconstructed from the germline J gene. The rearrangement joins TRBV30 to TRBJ1-1, with 8 positions matching TRBD1. The CDR3 spans 15 residues. The trim removed 3 bases at V and 1 base at J, leaving 7 bases unmatched. Germline CDR1 reads GTSNPN; CDR2 reads SVGIG (reference sequence). This CDR3 is CAWRRPTGGNTEAFF. The CDR3 DNA, read in part, is TGTGCCTGGAGAAGACCCACAGGGGGGAACACTGAA.

A word on this clone: The missing CDR3 end, 3 residues past where the read stops, is filled in from the germline J gene. The V gene is TRBV2, the J gene TRBJ1-1; D possibly corresponds to TRBD1 (6 bases). The germline V gene encodes CDR1 SNHLY and CDR2 FYNNEI. V was cut by 4 bases and J by 0 bases, with 12 bases left in between. CDR3 length equals 15 residues. The CDR3 spells CASSVGGAMNTEAFF. The CDR3 bases that were read are TGTGCCAGCAGTGTCGGGGGGGCCATGAACACTGAA.

To note about this clone: The sequence runs out 3 residues before the end of the CDR3; the remainder is reconstructed from the germline J gene. The genes are TRBV7-2 and TRBJ2-3, with 11 bases aligning to TRBD2. Germline values: CDR1 SGHTA, CDR2 FQGNSA. CDR3 length: 18 amino acids. V lost 0 bases, J lost 2 bases, and 7 bases stayed unmatched. The CDR3 DNA, read in part, is TGTGCCAGCAGCTTAGCGGGGCTAGCGGGGGGCCACACAGATACG. Amino acids: CASSLAGLAGGHTDT. The full-length CDR3 reads as CASSLAGLAGGHTDTQYF. The full variable domain, in which reference TRBV7-2 and TRBJ2-3 provide the parts outside the CDR3, is GAGVSQSPSNKVTEKGKDVELRCDPISGHTALYWYRQSLGQGLEFLIYFQGNSAPDKSGLPSDRFSAERTGGSVSTLTIQRTQQEDSAVYLCASSLAGLAGGHTDTQYFGPGTRLTVL.

This clone was counted only a few times. The sequenced fragment ends 3 residues before the CDR3 boundary, so the rest is inferred from the germline J gene. The rearrangement uses TRBV7-4 and TRBJ1-1; TRBD1 matches 7 bases. CDR1 and CDR2 (germline): SGHVT, SQSDAQ. This CDR3 is built from 13 residues. The V segment lost 4 bases and the J segment 4 bases; nucleotides outside the gene matches: 3. CDR3 residues: CASSSGQVTEAFF. The covered CDR3 bases are TGTGCCAGCAGCTCAGGACAGGTCACTGAA.